These 13 T cell receptor beta chains share one sample of origin, sequenced in a study of cytomegalovirus exposure and HLA in healthy donors. The repertoire was sequenced with immunoSEQ multiplex PCR; TCRdb's copy has only in-frame clones and lacks some. This table holds 130,000 to 150,000 clones, 87% found once. The sequencing input was PBMCs. The receptor set was obtained from a man aged 18 to 30 in good health and CMV-seropositive.

The chain uses TRBV25-1 and TRBJ2-7, with a possible D match to TRBD2 (7 bases). CDR1 MGHDK and CDR2 SYGVNS come from the germline V gene. The CDR3 extends over 14 amino acids. V gave up 2 bases and J gave up 4 bases, with 12 bases separating them. CDR3 sequence reads: CASSEEGGAYEQYF. In DNA, the CDR3 is TGTGCCAGCAGTGAAGAGGGGGGGGCGTACGAGCAGTACTTC.

This clone appeared a single time. The genes are TRBV29-1 and TRBJ2-2, with D maybe TRBD2 (5 bases). The CDR3 extends over 13 amino acids. Trimming took 6 bases from V and 6 from J, leaving 14 bases between them. CDR1 is SQVTM and CDR2 is ANQGSEA in the germline V gene. The CDR3: CSVFPHGAGELFF. The CDR3 DNA is TGCAGCGTATTCCCCCACGGGGCCGGGGAGCTGTTTTTT.

The V gene is TRBV9, the J gene TRBJ1-2, with 8 bases that match TRBD1. The length of the CDR3 is 14 residues. V was clipped by 1 base and J by 8 bases; unmatched bases: 7. The V gene's germline CDR1 is SGDLS and CDR2 YYNGEE. The CDR3 here is CASSVSGGERGYTF. The CDR3 nucleotides are TGTGCCAGCAGCGTATCAGGGGGCGAGAGAGGCTACACCTTC.

This chain uses TRBV2 with TRBJ2-6; D not resolved. Germline V CDR1 and CDR2: SNHLY, FYNNEI. The germline V and J ends were trimmed by 6 bases and 0 bases, with 9 bases remaining between them. The CDR3 spans 15 residues. Here the CDR3 DNA reads TGTGCCAGCAGGGCAGGCCACTCTGGGGCCAACGTCCTGACTTTC. Translation: CASRAGHSGANVLTF. Full variable domain (rest looked up from reference TRBV2 and TRBJ2-6): EPEVTQTPSHQVTQMGQEVILRCVPISNHLYFYWYRQILGQKVEFLVSFYNNEISEKSEIFDDQFSVERPDGSNFTLKIRSTKLEDSAMYFCASRAGHSGANVLTFGAGSRLTVL.

This clone was picked up a small number of times. This chain joins TRBV6-6 and TRBJ1-6, with TRBD1 matching over 7 bases. V lost 2 bases and J lost 7; bases outside the gene matches: 8. The CDR3 loop spans 16 amino acids. CDR1 and CDR2 from the germline V gene are MNHNY and SVGAGI (reference sequence). The CDR3 bases are TGTGCCAGCAGTTACCGCGACAGGGAAGGGAATTCACCCCTCCACTTT. This translates into CASSYRDREGNSPLHF.

V gene TRBV4-1 combines with J gene TRBJ2-7; 10 nucleotides align to TRBD1. V gave up 2 bases and J gave up 4 bases; unmatched junction bases: 5. The CDR3 spans 15 residues. Germline V gives CDR1 MGHRA, CDR2 YSYEKL. This CDR3 is CASSQSDRGPYEQYF. The CDR3 region has the DNA TGCGCCAGCAGCCAAAGTGACAGGGGGCCTTACGAGCAGTACTTC.

This sequence joins TRBV5-4 and TRBJ2-2; the match to TRBD2 covers 12 bases. There are 18 residues in the CDR3. Germline CDR1 SGHNT, CDR2 YYREEE (reference sequence). V shed 0 bases, J shed 3 bases, and the junction held 6 bases outside the gene matches. CDR3 amino acids: CASSLVFLAGGDTGELFF. CDR3 nucleotides: TGTGCCAGCAGCTTGGTGTTTCTAGCGGGAGGGGACACCGGGGAGCTGTTTTTT.

This chain connects TRBV9 to TRBJ2-1; D perhaps matches TRBD1 (6 bases). This CDR3 contains 14 residues. Deletions cut 6 bases from V and 8 bases from J, with 18 bases between. Germline V gene data show CDR1 as SGDLS and CDR2 as YYNGEE. CDR3 loop: CASTRQDQIDEQFF. CDR3 DNA sequence: TGTGCCAGCACCCGACAGGACCAAATCGATGAGCAGTTCTTC.

The V gene is TRBV5-1, the J gene TRBJ1-1; D call uncertain. CDR3 length: 12 amino acids. V shed 0 bases and J shed 3 bases, with 3 bases lying between them. Germline lookup yields CDR1 SGHRS and CDR2 YFSETQ. The CDR3 region is CASSLADTEAFF. The CDR3 DNA sequence: TGCGCCAGCAGCTTGGCTGACACTGAAGCTTTCTTT.

The chain joins TRBV10-3 to TRBJ1-2; tentatively, D is TRBD1 (5 bases). The CDR3 has 14 amino acids. V shed 4 bases and J shed 4 bases, with 13 bases lying between them. Germline V gives CDR1 ENHRY, CDR2 SYGVKD. DNA for the CDR3: TGTGCCATCAGTGTGGGGGGTGGTAGCTATGGCTACACCTTC. The encoded protein is CAISVGGGSYGYTF.

This clone has more than one count but fewer than ten. V is TRBV2 and J is TRBJ1-5; a possible D gene is TRBD1 (6 bases). V lost 6 bases to trimming and J lost 2 bases, with 11 bases between them. CDR1 and CDR2 (germline): SNHLY, FYNNEI. This CDR3 is 14 amino acids long. CDR3 in amino acids: CASRLQGGNQPQHF. The CDR3 region has the DNA TGTGCCAGCAGACTACAGGGAGGCAATCAGCCCCAGCATTTT.

The genes are TRBV6-6 and TRBJ2-7, with a tentative D call TRBD1 (5 bases). Trimming took 6 bases from V and 0 from J, leaving 9 bases between them. CDR1 and CDR2 from the germline V gene are MNHNY and SVGAGI (reference sequence). The CDR3 has 13 amino acids. CDR3: CASRFRVSYEQYF. As DNA, the CDR3 is TGTGCCAGCAGGTTCAGGGTCTCCTACGAGCAGTACTTC.

The chain is built from TRBV6-1 and TRBJ1-4; TRBD1 matches at 8 bases. The CDR3 sequence is 15 residues long. Germline CDR1 MNHNS, CDR2 SASEGT. V lost 5 bases, J lost 7 bases, and 9 bases stayed unmatched. Here the CDR3 DNA reads TGTGCCAGCAGTCAAGAACAGGGGGGCGGTGAAAAACTGTTTTTT. Amino acids: CASSQEQGGGEKLFF.